What follows describes a single TCR beta chain. Antigen unknown. At the DNA level, this CDR3 is encoded by other sequences in the same sample as well. These data come from a study of beta chain features in type 1 diabetes. Overall study: Across all samples, fewer than 140 million sorted cells were examined. Study-wide findings and caveats: Significant though moderate, a shortening of TCRB CDR3s appeared in all four CD4+ subsets of Type 1 diabetes patients. The study found that naive, central memory and Treg TCRB repertoires appeared more similar in patients than in healthy donors.

Purity above 98% was achieved in all sorted populations. The CDR3 runs to 13 residues. CDR1 is GTSNPN and CDR2 is SVGIG in the germline V gene (reference sequence). The V segment lost 1 base and the J segment 4 bases; nucleotides outside the gene matches: 1. Reverse transcribing all isolated RNA meant expressed TCRB transcripts were sequenced. Naive, central memory and regulatory T cell samples yielded roughly 3.5 million reads on average. Sequenced by immunoSEQ multiplex PCR; TCRdb stores in-frame clones only, minus some. The table records 500,000 to 850,000 clones, more than 13% of them present only once.

The sequenced sample was naive CD4+ T cells from blood. This chain uses TRBV30 with TRBJ1-5; 7 bases match TRBD1. This clonotype was obtained from a man between 18 and 35 years old with type 1 diabetes. The DNA of the CDR3 is TGTGCCTGGAGTGGACAGGGAAATCAGCCCCAGCATTTT. Its protein product is CAWSGQGNQPQHF. Together with reference TRBV30 and TRBJ1-5, the CDR3 gives the full variable domain: SQTIHQWPATLVQPVGSPLSLECTVEGTSNPNLYWYRQAAGRGLQLLFYSVGIGQISSEVPQNLSASRPQDRQFILSSKKLLLSDSGFYLCAWSGQGNQPQHFGDGTRLSIL.